This T cell receptor beta chain was recovered during a study of OX40 agonist ivuxolimab in advanced cancers. At the level of the whole study: Ivuxolimab was an agonistic, fully human IgG2 monoclonal antibody directed against OX40 (CD134), a costimulatory receptor. Intravenous ivuxolimab was administered to patients every 2 weeks at six dose levels: 0.01, 0.1, 0.3, 1.5, 3 and 10 mg/kg. Among the roughly 54 dose-escalation patients, around 19 had hepatocellular carcinoma, 15 or so melanoma, 9 renal cell carcinoma and 9 head and neck cancer. A male proportion of roughly 80% and a mean age of 60 years, ranging from 23 to 79, were recorded for the dose-escalation cohort. Patients were allowed to have had prior anti-PD-1, anti-PD-L1 or anti-CTLA-4 therapy, and around 37% of the dose-escalation patients had previously received checkpoint inhibitors. Three dose-escalation patients achieved partial responses, one with hepatocellular carcinoma and two with cutaneous melanoma. The point of sequencing TCRbeta in the periphery was to test whether ivuxolimab changed TCR sequence diversity and drove clonal T-cell expansion. The paper covers the monotherapy dose-escalation part of the phase I ivuxolimab trial, which included N of about 51 patients.

Patients with autoimmune disease history or receiving systemic immunosuppression were excluded from the trial. Peripheral blood for TCR sequencing was drawn from every dose cohort at baseline, at cycle 4 day 1 and at cycle 7 day 1. The samples were drawn from a first-in-human, open-label, multicenter phase I dose-escalation trial of ivuxolimab. Adults with locally advanced or metastatic melanoma, renal cell carcinoma, hepatocellular carcinoma or head and neck squamous cell carcinoma were enrolled in the trial. Before TCR sequencing, CD4+ T cells and CD8+ T cells were sorted from peripheral blood as separate populations. To sequence the TCRbeta CDR3 region, genomic DNA was isolated from the sorted cells. The immunoSEQ Assay was used for sequencing of TCRbeta CDR3 regions. As stored in TCRdb, this immuneACCESS dataset retains in-frame rearrangements with V and J assigned. A fraction of the clones does not appear; measured against another copy, unresolved V genes explain less than half of the discrepancy, and the remainder lacks a known reason. The sample table contains about 70,000 clones; only one count was recorded for just under 80% of them. Approximately 5.3% of the sample is held by the ten biggest clonotypes.

Inclusive of the bounding cysteine and phenylalanine, the CDR3 is 14 residues long. Here the CDR3 DNA is all that survives: 42 bases in frame from base 1. Trimming removed 4 bases from V and 8 bases from J, leaving 15 bases between the germline ends. Reading the germline V gene gives CDR1 SGHRS and CDR2 YFSETQ. The investigation overall reported the following: After ivuxolimab, expanded clones were on average more numerous among CD8+ T cells than among CD4+ T cells. In partial responders in the 0.1-3.0 mg/kg groups, normalized peripheral clonal expansion was found to be among the lowest, especially among CD8+ T cells. Low levels of normalized T-cell clonal expansion were also seen in some patients who did not respond. The antigen specificity of the clonally expanded peripheral T cells was not determined. At doses from 0.1 to 3.0 mg/kg, clonal expansion was seen in both CD4+ and CD8+ blood T cells between baseline and week 6.

Turning to this clone: It lacks a known antigen. One base away there is no much larger clone; base qualities are not given.

In this chain, TRBV5-1 is recombined with TRBJ1-4, and TRBD1 may be the D gene, going by 5 matching bases. The TCR originated in an adult with an advanced solid tumor such as melanoma, head and neck, liver or kidney cancer. This specimen consisted of CD4+ or CD8+ T cells sorted from blood, obtained in a trial of the OX40 agonist ivuxolimab. The DNA reads TGCGCCAGCAGCGTGGACACCCCCGCGGAAAAACTGTTTTTT. The translation is CASSVDTPAEKLFF.